A selection of T cell receptor beta chains follows, all from one sample in a study of PD-1 blockade in classical Hodgkin lymphoma. Sequencing used immunoSEQ multiplex PCR; TCRdb keeps in-frame clones, though not all of them. The data hold 55,000 to 80,000 clones, with 88% observed a single time. Sequenced material: peripheral blood mononuclear cells (PBMCs), taken at baseline. These receptors all stem from a human donor with classical Hodgkin lymphoma. Each CDR3 is given with its conserved first and last residue. D genes are given only for firm matches. Clone sizes are given selectively: once, few, many, or a class where the clone is expanded.

cdr3_aa | cdr3_nt | d_call | j_call | v_call | clone_size
CASSLEGYYSPLHF | TGTGCCAGCAGTTTAGAGGGGTACTATTCACCCCTCCACTTT | - | TRBJ1-6 | TRBV27 | -
CASSPGHRTSYEQYF | TGCGCCAGCAGCCCGGGACATCGAACATCCTACGAGCAGTACTTC | - | TRBJ2-7 | TRBV5-1 | -
CASSLSQGNYGYTF | TGTGCCAGCAGTTTATCTCAAGGGAACTATGGCTACACCTTC | - | TRBJ1-2 | TRBV27 | -
CASLRRGPENPSGNTIYF | TGTGCCAGCTTGAGGAGGGGACCCGAAAATCCCTCTGGAAACACCATATATTTT | - | TRBJ1-3 | TRBV11-2 | -
CASSPPTSGYSGELFF | TGCGCCAGCAGCCCCCCTACTAGCGGGTACTCCGGGGAGCTGTTTTTT | TRBD2 | TRBJ2-2 | TRBV5-1 | -
CASSLQGLPKDYEQYF | TGTGCCAGCAGTCTCCAGGGACTCCCCAAGGACTACGAGCAGTACTTC | - | TRBJ2-7 | TRBV27 | -
CASSQAGSSYNEQFF | TGTGCCAGCAGCCAAGCGGGGAGCTCCTACAATGAGCAGTTCTTC | - | TRBJ2-1 | TRBV14 | -
CASSTGTGGLFNQPQHF | TGTGCCAGCAGTACCGGGACAGGGGGGCTATTCAATCAGCCCCAGCATTTT | TRBD1 | TRBJ1-5 | TRBV28 | -
CASSNTNRPSEQFF | TGTGCCAGCAGTAATACGAACCGGCCTTCGGAGCAGTTCTTC | - | TRBJ2-1 | TRBV6-4 | -
CASSPRSNYGYTF | TGTGCCAGCAGTCCGAGGAGTAACTATGGCTACACCTTC | - | TRBJ1-2 | TRBV28 | -
CASSTGLNSPLHF | TGTGCCAGTAGTACAGGGTTAAATTCACCCCTCCACTTT | - | TRBJ1-6 | TRBV19 | -
CASSWVGVAYNEQFF | TGTGCCAGCAGCTGGGTCGGCGTAGCCTACAATGAGCAGTTCTTC | - | TRBJ2-1 | TRBV11-3 | -
CASLPQGPPNYGYTF | TGTGCCAGTCTCCCTCAGGGGCCTCCTAACTATGGCTACACCTTC | - | TRBJ1-2 | TRBV19 | -
CASSGTGKKLFF | TGCGCCAGCAGTGGGACAGGGAAAAAACTGTTTTTT | TRBD1 | TRBJ1-4 | TRBV5-1 | -
CASGQGAPGNTIYF | TGTGCTAGTGGTCAGGGGGCGCCTGGAAACACCATATATTTT | TRBD1 | TRBJ1-3 | TRBV12-5 | -
CASSLTPVKSGSTDTQYF | TGTGCCAGCAGCTTAACCCCGGTGAAGTCAGGGAGCACAGATACGCAGTATTTT | - | TRBJ2-3 | TRBV5-8 | once
CASSLRVGQPQHF | TGTGCCAGCAGCCTCCGGGTTGGCCAGCCCCAGCATTTT | - | TRBJ1-5 | TRBV14 | -
CASYRVRGTEAFF | TGTGCCAGCTACCGGGTCCGAGGGACTGAAGCTTTCTTT | - | TRBJ1-1 | TRBV6-1 | -
CASSYTSGGGYNEQFF | TGTGCCAGCAGCTATACTAGCGGGGGGGGTTACAATGAGCAGTTCTTC | TRBD2 | TRBJ2-1 | TRBV7-2 | -
CASSAGTGGYEQYF | TGTGCCAGCAGCGCAGGGACAGGGGGCTACGAGCAGTACTTC | TRBD1 | TRBJ2-7 | TRBV2 | -
CATSRVRGGTGGYEQYF | TGTGCCACCAGCAGAGTCCGAGGCGGGACAGGGGGATACGAGCAGTACTTC | TRBD1 | TRBJ2-7 | TRBV15 | once
CASRYALSSYNEQFF | TGTGCCAGCCGCTACGCGTTGAGCTCCTACAATGAGCAGTTCTTC | - | TRBJ2-1 | TRBV7-2 | once
CASSQEGGHNSPLHF | TGTGCCAGCAGCCAAGAAGGAGGACATAATTCACCCCTCCACTTT | - | TRBJ1-6 | TRBV4-2 | few
CASSYSGGRAGNTIYF | TGTGCCAGCAGTTACTCGGGGGGGCGAGCTGGAAACACCATATATTTT | - | TRBJ1-3 | TRBV6-6 | -
CASSPRSGGTGELFF | TGTGCCAGCAGCCCTAGGTCCGGTGGCACCGGGGAGCTGTTTTTT | - | TRBJ2-2 | TRBV11-1 | -
CASSLGGGGNTEAFF | TGTGCCAGCAGCTTAGGGGGGGGCGGGAACACTGAAGCTTTCTTT | - | TRBJ1-1 | TRBV7-2 | -
CASSVGGDTRNTIYF | TGTGCCAGCAGCGTAGGAGGGGATACGAGAAACACCATATATTTT | - | TRBJ1-3 | TRBV9 | -
CAGGAGGNQPQHF | TGTGCCGGCGGGGCCGGGGGCAATCAGCCCCAGCATTTT | - | TRBJ1-5 | TRBV30 | -
CASSSRDGYEQYF | TGTGCCAGCAGCTCTAGGGACGGCTACGAGCAGTACTTC | - | TRBJ2-7 | TRBV7-6 | once
CASSYSSSYNEQFF | TGTGCCAGCAGTTACAGTAGCTCCTACAATGAGCAGTTCTTC | - | TRBJ2-1 | TRBV28 | -
CASSDATVRVSGNTIYF | TGTGCCAGCAGTGACGCGACGGTAAGGGTGTCTGGAAACACCATATATTTT | - | TRBJ1-3 | TRBV2 | -
CASSLVRAADSNQPQHF | TGTGCCAGCAGCTTAGTCCGGGCGGCAGATAGCAATCAGCCCCAGCATTTT | - | TRBJ1-5 | TRBV7-8 | -
CAWSPLAETQYF | TGTGCCTGGAGTCCCCTTGCAGAGACCCAGTACTTC | - | TRBJ2-5 | TRBV30 | -
CASSIQGLVNTEAFF | TGTGCCAGTAGTATCCAGGGATTAGTGAACACTGAAGCTTTCTTT | - | TRBJ1-1 | TRBV19 | -
CASTSGDGTDTQYF | TGTGCCAGTACTAGCGGGGACGGCACAGATACGCAGTATTTT | TRBD2 | TRBJ2-3 | TRBV27 | -
CASIGRSYSPLHF | TGTGCCAGCATCGGCAGGAGTTATTCACCCCTCCACTTT | - | TRBJ1-6 | TRBV28 | -
CASSLGTKVTGTAFF | TGTGCCAGCAGCTTAGGGACGAAGGTAACGGGTACAGCTTTCTTT | - | TRBJ1-1 | TRBV7-8 | -
CASSISRDYEQYF | TGTGCCAGTAGTATCAGCAGGGACTACGAGCAGTACTTC | - | TRBJ2-7 | TRBV19 | -
CASSLNPGTGNYGYTF | TGTGCCAGCAGCTTAAACCCCGGGACAGGGAACTATGGCTACACCTTC | TRBD1 | TRBJ1-2 | TRBV9 | -
CAWEDMGNEKLFF | TGTGCCTGGGAGGACATGGGAAATGAAAAACTGTTTTTT | - | TRBJ1-4 | TRBV30 | -